This T cell receptor (beta chain) was obtained from a study of blood T cell repertoires in COVID-19. Trimming took 10 bases from V and 1 from J; bases not matched to a gene: 17. Per germline, CDR1 LGHNT and CDR2 FRNRAP. CDR3 length: 19 amino acids. TCRdb's table, derived via immunoSEQ multiplex PCR, lists solely in-frame clones and lacks some. This table holds 410,000 or so clones, 89% found once. This clonotype was obtained from a woman aged 40-49 years with COVID-19, enrolled during active disease. The sequenced sample consisted of peripheral blood. J is TRBJ2-4 and V is TRBV12-5; 12 bases are a match to TRBD1. The CDR3: CATGGMGQGAFGAKNIQYF. The DNA of the CDR3 is TGTGCTACCGGCGGTATGGGACAGGGGGCATTCGGGGCCAAAAACATTCAGTACTTC.